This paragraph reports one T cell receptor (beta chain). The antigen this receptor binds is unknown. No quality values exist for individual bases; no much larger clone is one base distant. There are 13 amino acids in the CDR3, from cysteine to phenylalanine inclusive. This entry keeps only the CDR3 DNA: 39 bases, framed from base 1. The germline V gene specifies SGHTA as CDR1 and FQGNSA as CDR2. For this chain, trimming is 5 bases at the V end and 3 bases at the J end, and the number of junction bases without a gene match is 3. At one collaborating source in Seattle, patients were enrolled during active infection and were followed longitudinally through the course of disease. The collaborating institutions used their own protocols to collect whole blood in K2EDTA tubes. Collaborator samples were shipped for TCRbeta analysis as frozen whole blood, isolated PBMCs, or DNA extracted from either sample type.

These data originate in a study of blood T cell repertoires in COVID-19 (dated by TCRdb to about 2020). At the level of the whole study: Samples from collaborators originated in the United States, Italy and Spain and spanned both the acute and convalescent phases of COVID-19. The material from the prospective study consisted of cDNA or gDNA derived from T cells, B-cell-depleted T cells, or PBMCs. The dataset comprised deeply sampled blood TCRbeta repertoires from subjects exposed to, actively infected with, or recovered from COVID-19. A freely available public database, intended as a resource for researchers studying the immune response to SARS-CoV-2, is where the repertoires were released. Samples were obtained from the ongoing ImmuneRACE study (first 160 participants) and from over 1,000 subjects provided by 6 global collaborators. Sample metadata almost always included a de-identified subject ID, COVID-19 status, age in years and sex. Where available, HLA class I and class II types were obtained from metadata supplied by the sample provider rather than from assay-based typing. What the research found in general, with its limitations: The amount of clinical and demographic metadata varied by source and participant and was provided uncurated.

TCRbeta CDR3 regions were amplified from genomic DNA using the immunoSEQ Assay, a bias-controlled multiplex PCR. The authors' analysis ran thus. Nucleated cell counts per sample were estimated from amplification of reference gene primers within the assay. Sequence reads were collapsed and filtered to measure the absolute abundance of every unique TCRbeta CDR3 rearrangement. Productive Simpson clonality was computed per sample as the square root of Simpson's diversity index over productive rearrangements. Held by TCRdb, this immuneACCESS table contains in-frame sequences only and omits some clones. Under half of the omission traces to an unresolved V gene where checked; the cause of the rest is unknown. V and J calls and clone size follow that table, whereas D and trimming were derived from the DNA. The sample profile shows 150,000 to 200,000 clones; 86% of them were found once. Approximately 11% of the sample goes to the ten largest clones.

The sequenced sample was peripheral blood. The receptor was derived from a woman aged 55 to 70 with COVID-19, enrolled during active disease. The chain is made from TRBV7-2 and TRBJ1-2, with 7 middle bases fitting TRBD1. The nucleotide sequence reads TGTGCCAGCAGCCCAGACAGGGACTATGGCTACACCTTC. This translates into CASSPDRDYGYTF. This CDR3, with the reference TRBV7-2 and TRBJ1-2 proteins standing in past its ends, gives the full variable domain GAGVSQSPSNKVTEKGKDVELRCDPISGHTALYWYRQSLGQGLEFLIYFQGNSAPDKSGLPSDRFSAERTGGSVSTLTIQRTQQEDSAVYLCASSPDRDYGYTFGSGTRLTVV.